These 20 T cell receptor beta chains were all obtained from the same sample, sequenced in a study of tumor-infiltrating lymphocytes in primary liver carcinoma. A constant-region primer served to make TCR beta cDNA from approximately 490 ng total RNA. What produced the TCR beta libraries was three nested multiplex PCR rounds using slightly modified ARM-PCR. Primers for the first two PCR rounds were TRBV1-TRBV30 forward primers and a C-beta reverse primer (about 11 cycles per round). A single record per CDR3 protein comes from TCRdb applying MiXCR to the multiplex PCR reads. The sample carries 300,000 to 400,000 distinct CDR3 sequences, 50% to 70% recorded once. Unsorted whole blood supplied the RNA, and germline DNA was extracted too. Sequencing was carried out using peripheral blood. These receptors all stem from a man aged 35 to 55 with primary liver carcinoma and hepatitis B virus infection.

The V and J genes are TRBV6-1 and TRBJ2-7; TRBD2 matches 11 bases. The CDR3 loop spans 17 amino acids. CDR1 and CDR2 (germline): MNHNS, SASEGT. The J segment lost 12 bases and the V segment lost 2 bases, leaving 18 bases of the junction unmatched. CDR3: CASSEPRLAGSSYEMYF. The CDR3 nucleotides read TGTGCCAGCAGTGAACCCCGACTAGCGGGAAGCTCCTACGAGATGTACTTC.

Details on this clonotype: This may come from a read error, since a much larger clone is one base off. This chain links TRBV4-2 with TRBJ2-5; the D gene is possibly TRBD2 (6 bases). The CDR3 totals 14 residues. With 3 bases removed from V and 4 bases from J, the gap between germline ends came to 12 bases. Per germline, CDR1 LGHNA and CDR2 YNFKEQ. CDR3 sequence: CASSHVTSGETQYF. The CDR3, as DNA: TGTGCCAGCAGCCATGTGACTAGTGGAGAGACCCAGTACTTC.

This chain joins TRBV5-6 and TRBJ1-5; 10 bases line up with TRBD1. V dropped 4 bases and J dropped 9; count of bases not matched to a gene: 10. CDR3 length: 15 residues. Germline CDR1 reads SGHDT; CDR2 reads YYEEEE. The CDR3 reads CASSRTGGGGRPQHF. CDR3 nucleotides: TGTGCCAGCAGCCGGACAGGGGGTGGGGGTCGGCCCCAGCATTTT.

Note on this clonotype: This may come from a read error, since a much larger clone is one base off. CDR3 sequence reads: CASSYSHGGNQPQHF. The DNA for the CDR3 is TGTGCCAGCAGTTACTCGCACGGTGGGAATCAGCCCCAGCATTTT. The chain is built from TRBV6-5 and TRBJ1-5; D is ambiguous. There are 15 residues in the CDR3. The V gene's germline CDR1 is MNHEY and CDR2 SVGAGI. Deletions cut 0 bases from V and 4 bases from J, with 10 bases between.

This clonotype was seen repeatedly, ten times or more. The J gene is TRBJ1-2, the V gene TRBV10-3; TRBD1 might be the D (5 bases). Trimming removed 7 bases at V and 6 bases at J, with 21 bases between. CDR1 is ENHRY, CDR2 SYGVKD, per germline. There are 15 residues in the CDR3. CDR3 residues: CAITPGTIGVNGYTF. CDR3 bases: TGTGCCATCACCCCGGGGACTATTGGGGTGAATGGCTACACCTTC.

This clonotype was seen at least ten times. The CDR3 bases are TGTGCCAGCAGCCCGGACAGGGGCCGTGATCAGCCCCAGCATTTT. This gives the protein CASSPDRGRDQPQHF. The chain uses TRBV6-5 and TRBJ1-5; 9 bases match TRBD1. The trim removed 6 bases at V and 5 bases at J, leaving 8 bases unmatched. Germline CDR1 reads MNHEY; CDR2 reads SVGAGI. CDR3 size: 15 residues.

On this clonotype itself: This may be a read error, as it is one base from a much larger clone. The chain combines TRBV5-1 with TRBJ2-1; TRBD1 might be the D (6 bases). V lost 4 bases, J lost 6 bases, and 14 bases lay in between. Germline V gives CDR1 SGHRS, CDR2 YFSETQ. There are 14 residues in the CDR3. Here the CDR3 DNA reads TGCGCCAGCAGCCCAGGGGACCCCCCCAATGAGCAGTTCTTC. It yields the protein CASSPGDPPNEQFF.

The rearrangement links TRBV11-2 to TRBJ1-1; D is ambiguous. The V gene lost 8 bases and the J gene lost 4 bases, with 17 bases spanning the gap. Germline V gene sequence: CDR1 SGHAT, CDR2 FQNNGV. This CDR3 has 14 residues. The DNA for the CDR3 is TGTGCCAGCGGGTTGACAAGCGCGATCACTGAAGCTTTCTTT. Protein product: CASGLTSAITEAFF.

This clonotype appeared many times. The V gene is TRBV12-3 or TRBV12-4, the J gene TRBJ1-5; TRBD1 might be the D (5 bases). The CDR3 runs 13 residues. The V end lost 8 bases, the J end lost 2 bases, and 10 bases lay between the germline ends. The CDR3 nucleotides read TGTGCCAGCGTAGGAGGGGGCAATCAGCCCCAGCATTTT. This gives the protein CASVGGGNQPQHF.

As for this clonotype: Because it lacks the conserved phenylalanine or tryptophan at the end, this CDR3 is likely a read error. V is TRBV28 and J is TRBJ2-1; weak D call: TRBD1 (5 bases). Trimming removed 8 bases at V and 13 bases at J, with 12 bases between. The length of the CDR3 is 10 residues. Germline CDR1 MDHEN, CDR2 SYDVKM. This CDR3 is CASSAGHQFL. The CDR3 DNA follows: TGTGCCAGCTCAGCAGGGCACCAGTTCCTC.

As concerns this clonotype: This may be a read error: a much more frequent sequence differs by one nucleotide. The rearrangement joins TRBV4-3 to TRBJ2-7; D may be TRBD1 or TRBD2 (5 bases each). This CDR3 spans 14 amino acids. The V gene lost 5 bases and the J gene lost 6 bases, with 17 bases spanning the gap. The germline V gene has CDR1 LGHNA and CDR2 YSLEER. The CDR3 region is CASSYGPERGEQYF. CDR3 sequence (DNA): TGCGCCAGCAGCTACGGACCCGAGAGGGGCGAGCAGTACTTC.

Worth noting for this clonotype: A clone one base away is much larger, so this may be a read error. The rearrangement uses TRBV29-1 and TRBJ1-2, with 7 nucleotides matching TRBD1. From germline, CDR1 is SQVTM and CDR2 ANQGSEA. The CDR3 sequence is 11 residues long. DNA for the CDR3: TGCAGCGCCGGGACAGACTATGGCTACGCCTTC. This encodes CSAGTDYGYAF.

For this clonotype: The junction does not match germline at one end; this may be a read error. The chain combines TRBV29-1 with TRBJ2-5; 12 bases align to TRBD2. Germline lookup yields CDR1 SQVTM and CDR2 ANQGSEA. The CDR3 sequence is 15 residues long. The CDR3 coding sequence is TGCAGTGTTGGTGGGACTAGCGGGTGTAGGGAGACCCAATACTTC. Its protein product is CSVGGTSGCRETQYF.

As concerns this clonotype: This could be a read error, since a much larger clone is one nucleotide away. The genes are TRBV29-1 and TRBJ2-7; D gene uncertain. The germline V gene encodes CDR1 SQVTM and CDR2 ANQGSEA. This CDR3 region has 13 residues. This CDR3 is CSALPAEAYGQYF. As DNA, the CDR3 is TGCAGCGCACTACCCGCGGAAGCCTACGGGCAGTACTTC.

The chain links TRBV6-2 or TRBV6-3 to TRBJ2-3; 15 bases match TRBD2. Germline CDR1 is MNHEY and CDR2 is SVGEGT. The CDR3 is 19 amino acids. After removal of 6 bases from V and 5 bases from J, the junction contained 15 bases not matched to a gene. CDR3 DNA sequence: TGTGCCAGCAGCCACCCATTCTGGACTAGCGGGAGGGCCGTAGATACGCAGTATTTT. Protein product: CASSHPFWTSGRAVDTQYF.

Worth noting for this clonotype: The conserved phenylalanine or tryptophan normally closing the CDR3 is absent here, so this likely arose from a read error. The chain employs TRBV5-1 and TRBJ2-2, with D hard to call. The CDR3 length is 14 residues. The germline CDR1 and CDR2 sequences are SGHRS and YFSETQ. Trimming shortened V by 2 bases and J by 7 bases, and 12 bases separated the two germline ends. CDR3 in amino acids: CASSFSTTVGELFL. The DNA for the CDR3 is TGCGCCAGCAGCTTCTCTACGACGGTCGGGGAGCTGTTTTTA.

With regard to this clonotype: Possible read error: a much larger clone is one base away. It is likely a read error, because the conserved phenylalanine at the end of the CDR3 is missing. This chain links TRBV6-2 or TRBV6-3 with TRBJ2-2, with D hard to call. Trimming removed 5 bases at V and 4 bases at J, with 8 bases between. Per germline, CDR1 MNHEY and CDR2 SVGEGT. CDR3 size: 13 residues. CDR3 in amino acids: CASSHQTTGELFY. The CDR3 DNA sequence: TGTGCCAGCAGTCACCAGACCACCGGGGAGCTGTTTTAT.

On this clonotype: It may be a read error: a sequence one base away is much more abundant. The chain uses TRBV6-2 or TRBV6-3 and TRBJ2-7; 9 bases fit TRBD1. Germline CDR1 reads MNHEY; CDR2 reads SVGEGT. The CDR3 has 17 amino acids. The CDR3 protein is CASSYLGQGGRTYDQYF. In DNA form, the CDR3 reads TGTGCCAGCAGTTACTTGGGACAGGGAGGACGGACCTACGATCAGTACTTC.

This clonotype was recorded once. The CDR3 end shows no conserved phenylalanine or tryptophan, and so a read error is likely. The V call is TRBV11-1, the J call TRBJ2-7, with TRBD1 identical over 8 bases. Judging by the DNA end, TRBJ2-1 fits better; the J call may be wrong. The CDR3 sequence is 13 residues long. Germline V gene data show CDR1 as SGHAT and CDR2 as FQDESV (reference sequence). This CDR3 is CASSKDRAYEQFL. CDR3 DNA: TGTGCCAGCAGCAAGGACAGGGCATACGAGCAGTTCCTC.

The rearrangement uses TRBV28 and TRBJ1-3; maybe TRBD1 (6 bases). CDR3 length: 17 residues. Trimming removed 8 bases from V and 0 bases from J, with 20 bases in between. Looked up from germline, CDR1 is MDHEN and CDR2 is SYDVKM. The CDR3 DNA follows: TGTGCCAGCCTAAGTCTGGGGGGGGCGAACTCTGGAAACACCATATATTTT. Translating gives CASLSLGGANSGNTIYF.